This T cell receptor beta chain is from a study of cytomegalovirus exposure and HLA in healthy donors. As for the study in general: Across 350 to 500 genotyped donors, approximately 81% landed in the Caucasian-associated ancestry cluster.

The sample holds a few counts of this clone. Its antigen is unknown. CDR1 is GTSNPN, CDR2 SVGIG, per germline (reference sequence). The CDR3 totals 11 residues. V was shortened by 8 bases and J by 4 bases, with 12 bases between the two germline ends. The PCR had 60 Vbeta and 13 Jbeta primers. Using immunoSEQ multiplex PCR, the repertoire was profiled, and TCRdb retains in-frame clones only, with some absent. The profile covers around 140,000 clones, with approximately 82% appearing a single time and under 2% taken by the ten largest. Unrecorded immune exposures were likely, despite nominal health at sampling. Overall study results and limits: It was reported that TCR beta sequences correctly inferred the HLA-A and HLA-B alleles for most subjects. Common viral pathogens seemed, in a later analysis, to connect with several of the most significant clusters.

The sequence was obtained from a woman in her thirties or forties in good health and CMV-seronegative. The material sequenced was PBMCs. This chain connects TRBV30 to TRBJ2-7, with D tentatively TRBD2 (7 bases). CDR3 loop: CARGGGYEQYF. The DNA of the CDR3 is TGTGCCAGAGGGGGAGGGTACGAGCAGTACTTC.